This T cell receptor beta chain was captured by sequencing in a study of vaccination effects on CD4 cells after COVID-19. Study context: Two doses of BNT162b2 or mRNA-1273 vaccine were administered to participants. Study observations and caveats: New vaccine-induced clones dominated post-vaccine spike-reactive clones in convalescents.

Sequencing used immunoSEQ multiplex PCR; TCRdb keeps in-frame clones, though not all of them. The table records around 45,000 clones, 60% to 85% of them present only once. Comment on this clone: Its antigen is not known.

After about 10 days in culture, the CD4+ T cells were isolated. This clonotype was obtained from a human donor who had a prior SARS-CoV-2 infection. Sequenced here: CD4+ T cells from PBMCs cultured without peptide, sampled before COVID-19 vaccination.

DNA of the CDR3: TGTGCCAGCAGACACCCTCTAGCGGGGTTCTCTGGGGCCAACGTCCTGACTTTC. It yields the protein CASRHPLAGFSGANVLTF. The gene calls are TRBV21-1 and TRBJ2-6; the table gives TRBD2 as D, unverified against the DNA. TRBV21-1 is described as a pseudogene. This CDR3 comprises 18 residues.